The 15 T cell receptor beta chains presented below share a single source sample, sequenced in a study of shared clonotypes between healthy human individuals. Sequencing was performed with immunoSEQ multiplex PCR; in TCRdb, only in-frame clones are kept and a portion is missing. The sample has about 2.4 million clones, over 85% seen once. Input material: naive CD4+ T cells from PBMCs. The subset here: CD45RA+ positively selected. The receptor source for this set is a man between 18 and 29 years old in good health. Some clones in this sample may be carry-over from other donors' samples.

J is TRBJ2-1 and V is TRBV4-1, with TRBD2 matching over 8 bases. The trim removed 6 bases at V and 3 bases at J, leaving 10 bases unmatched. CDR3 size: 16 residues. Germline assignment: CDR1 MGHRA and CDR2 YSYEKL. For the CDR3, the DNA is TGCGCCAGCAGACCCGATAGCGGGAAGGTCTACAATGAGCAGTTCTTC. Amino acid sequence: CASRPDSGKVYNEQFF.

J is TRBJ2-2 and V is TRBV28, with D uncertain. With 2 bases removed from V and 0 bases from J, the gap between germline ends came to 13 bases. The CDR3 consists of 17 residues. Germline assignment: CDR1 MDHEN and CDR2 SYDVKM. The CDR3: CASSLRERKSNTGELFF. As DNA, the CDR3 is TGTGCCAGCAGTTTACGAGAAAGAAAGTCGAACACCGGGGAGCTGTTTTTT.

The chain joins TRBV5-6 to TRBJ1-4, with D unresolved. V was pared by 2 bases and J by 4 bases, with 9 bases between. This CDR3 spans 14 amino acids. Germline CDR1 SGHDT, CDR2 YYEEEE. CDR3 coding DNA: TGTGCCAGCAGCTTTGCCTTAGATAATGAAAAACTGTTTTTT. It is translated as CASSFALDNEKLFF. Complete variable domain (other parts from reference TRBV5-6 and TRBJ1-4): DAGVTQSPTHLIKTRGQQVTLRCSPKSGHDTVSWYQQALGQGPQFIFQYYEEEERQRGNFPDRFSGHQFPNYSSELNVNALLLGDSALYLCASSFALDNEKLFFGSGTQLSVL.

V gene TRBV5-4 combines with J gene TRBJ2-1; TRBD1 is a possible D gene (5 bases). V lost 0 bases and J 12 bases, leaving 13 bases between the germline ends. CDR3 length: 13 residues. Germline lookup yields CDR1 SGHNT and CDR2 YYREEE (reference sequence). The DNA for the CDR3 is TGTGCCAGCAGCTTGGATGGGGATAGGGGGCAGTTCTTC. Residues: CASSLDGDRGQFF.

The chain uses TRBV5-4 and TRBJ1-2; D remains unclear. CDR3 length: 11 amino acids. The V end lost 0 bases, the J end lost 7 bases, and 4 bases lay between the germline ends. Germline V CDR1 and CDR2: SGHNT, YYREEE (reference sequence). Here the CDR3 reads CASSLDLGYTF. The CDR3 bases are TGTGCCAGCAGCTTGGATCTTGGCTACACCTTC.

The V and J genes are TRBV5-1 and TRBJ2-3; TRBD2 agrees at 10 bases. After removal of 3 bases from V and 0 bases from J, the junction contained 4 bases not matched to a gene. Germline values: CDR1 SGHRS, CDR2 YFSETQ. The CDR3 spans 16 residues. CDR3 DNA: TGCGCCAGCAGCTACGGACTAGCGGTTAGCACAGATACGCAGTATTTT. It encodes CASSYGLAVSTDTQYF.

The rearrangement links TRBV21-1 to TRBJ2-2; the D segment call TRBD1 is taken from the table without a DNA check. TRBV21-1 constitutes a pseudogene. The CDR3 contains 14 residues. The CDR3 spells CASSKTWTAGELFF. CDR3 sequence (DNA): TGTGCCAGCAGCAAAACTTGGACAGCCGGGGAGCTGTTTTTT.

With regard to this clone: Other DNA sequences within the sample encode an identical CDR3. J is TRBJ1-5 and V is TRBV28; D ambiguous. V was shortened by 6 bases and J by 5 bases, with 8 bases between the two germline ends. Germline V gene lookup returns CDR1 MDHEN and CDR2 SYDVKM. This CDR3 has 12 residues. The CDR3: CASSLRDQPQHF. In DNA, the CDR3 is TGTGCCAGCAGCCTTCGGGATCAGCCCCAGCATTTT.

The V call is TRBV18, the J call TRBJ1-3; D is ambiguous. Per germline, CDR1 KGHSH and CDR2 LQKENI. Trimming took off 3 bases at V and 2 bases at J, with 5 bases between the two ends. The CDR3 extends over 13 amino acids. For the CDR3, the DNA is TGTGCCAGCTCACCCAGGACTGGAAACACCATATATTTT. Translated: CASSPRTGNTIYF.

The chain recombines TRBV5-8 with TRBJ1-5; D is possibly TRBD1 (5 bases). The germline CDR1 and CDR2 sequences are SGHTS and YDEGEE. V lost 5 bases, J lost 2 bases, and 20 bases lay in between. This CDR3 contains 17 residues. This CDR3 is CASRPHRRQGGNQPQHF. The CDR3, as DNA: TGTGCCAGCAGGCCACATCGGAGGCAGGGAGGCAATCAGCCCCAGCATTTT.

This clone was seen a single time. The chain joins TRBV14 to TRBJ2-7; TRBD1 aligns across 10 bases. Germline-derived CDR1 and CDR2 are SGHDN and FVKESK. Losses at the gene ends were 3 bases for V and 5 bases for J; bases not matched to a gene: 1. The CDR3 loop spans 13 amino acids. The CDR3 loop is CASSHGTGDEQYF. CDR3 in DNA: TGTGCCAGCAGCCATGGGACAGGGGACGAGCAGTACTTC.

V is TRBV11-2 and J is TRBJ2-5, with a tentative D call TRBD2 (7 bases). Trimming took off 1 base at V and 5 bases at J, with 14 bases between the two ends. There are 15 residues in the CDR3. CDR1 and CDR2 from the germline V gene are SGHAT and FQNNGV. In DNA, the CDR3 is TGTGCCAGCAGCTTAGTAAAGACGGGGGGCGAGACCCAGTACTTC. This encodes CASSLVKTGGETQYF.

This chain links TRBV2 with TRBJ2-4; 8 bases are a match to TRBD2. The V gene's germline CDR1 is SNHLY and CDR2 FYNNEI. The CDR3 totals 13 residues. V dropped 8 bases and J dropped 9; count of bases not matched to a gene: 9. The CDR3 DNA reads TGTGCCAGCCAAGCGGGAGTGGGGGCCATTCAGTACTTC. This codes for CASQAGVGAIQYF.

The chain has TRBV19 and TRBJ1-4, with D possibly matching TRBD1 (5 bases). The V end lost 5 bases, the J end lost 8 bases, and 27 bases lay between the germline ends. Germline CDR1 LNHDA, CDR2 SQIVND (reference sequence). The CDR3 length is 18 residues. The CDR3 region is CASSDQTFDSGWTEKLFF. CDR3 DNA: TGTGCCAGTAGTGACCAGACCTTCGACAGTGGGTGGACGGAAAAACTGTTTTTT.

The chain carries TRBV6-1 and TRBJ1-1; D perhaps matches TRBD1 (5 bases). Per the germline V gene, CDR1 is MNHNS and CDR2 is SASEGT. The germline V and J ends were trimmed by 7 bases and 6 bases, with 21 bases remaining between them. The CDR3 spans 15 residues. The CDR3 sequence: CASKPEQIGAAEAFF. The DNA for the CDR3 is TGTGCCAGCAAACCAGAGCAGATAGGGGCTGCTGAAGCTTTCTTT.